This is a list of T cell receptor beta chains from one sample in a study of cytomegalovirus exposure and HLA in healthy donors. Produced via immunoSEQ multiplex PCR; TCRdb's table is partial and in-frame only. This table holds roughly 180,000 clones, 65% to 90% found once. Sequenced material: PBMCs. The receptors derive from a girl aged 2-15 years in good health and CMV-seropositive. Each CDR3 is given with its conserved first and last residue. The D gene is left open where the match is weak. Clone size is given for some rows only: seen once, a few or many times, or a class if the clone is expanded.

. . TRBJ1-6 TRBV29-1 TGCAGCGTTGTTGTCGGGTCTCGTAATTCACCCCTCCACTTT CSVVVGSRNSPLHF
TRBD1 . TRBJ1-4 TRBV19 TGTGCCAGTAGTATAGTAAAGACAGGGAGGCGAGCTAATGAAAAACTGTTTTTT CASSIVKTGRRANEKLFF
TRBD1 . TRBJ2-1 TRBV15 TGTGCCACCAGCAGAGCTTCAGGACAGGCTATTTACAATGAGCAGTTCTTC CATSRASGQAIYNEQFF
TRBD1 . TRBJ2-7 TRBV16 TGTGCCAGCGTTAGGGGGGGACAGGGGACCTACGAGCAGTACTTC CASVRGGQGTYEQYF
. . TRBJ1-1 TRBV5-4 TGTGCCAGCAGCTTGGGTCGAGGTGAAAACACTGAAGCTTTCTTT CASSLGRGENTEAFF
. . TRBJ2-2 TRBV5-1 TGCGCCAGCAGCCCATCTAGTGACCGGGGTCGATTCGGGGAGCTGTTTTTT CASSPSSDRGRFGELFF
TRBD2 . TRBJ2-1 TRBV5-4 TGTGCCAGCAGCTGGGGGATGGTAGCGGGAAATGAGCAGTTCTTC CASSWGMVAGNEQFF
. . TRBJ2-1 TRBV21-1 TGTGCCAGCAGCAAAGAAGGTCCTAGCGGGGGGGTCCGAAGCTCCTACAATGAGCAGTTCTTC CASSKEGPSGGVRSSYNEQFF
. . TRBJ2-7 TRBV4-1 TGCGCCAGCAGCCAAGATCCCAGCGGGCGTTCCTACGAGCAGTACTTC CASSQDPSGRSYEQYF
. . TRBJ2-7 TRBV11-3 TGTGCCAGCAGCCTCAGGGGACTAACCTACGAGCAGTACTTC CASSLRGLTYEQYF
. . TRBJ2-7 TRBV15 TGTGCCACCAGCAGAGGTCCCCGAGGCGCCTACGAGCAGTACTTC CATSRGPRGAYEQYF
. . TRBJ1-1 TRBV21-1 TGTGCCAGCAGCAAATACGGGAGCCCGAACACTGAAGCTTTCTTT CASSKYGSPNTEAFF
. . TRBJ1-1 TRBV4-1 TGCGCCAGCAGCCAACACGGCCCCGGGACCGCGGGAACTGAAGCTTTCTTT CASSQHGPGTAGTEAFF
. . TRBJ2-1 TRBV18 TGTGCCAGCTCCCCAACTAGGTTCTCCTACAATGAGCAGTTCTTC CASSPTRFSYNEQFF
TRBD2 . TRBJ2-7 TRBV27 TGTGCCACCGTAGCGGGGAACTCCTACGAGCAGTACTTC CATVAGNSYEQYF
. . TRBJ1-2 TRBV6-6 TGTGCCAGCCTCTACCGAACAGGAGACTATGGCTACACCTTC CASLYRTGDYGYTF
TRBD2 . TRBJ2-3 TRBV4-1 TGCGCCAGCAGCCACCTAGCGGGGGGGAGGTCAGATACGCAGTATTTT CASSHLAGGRSDTQYF
TRBD1 . TRBJ1-2 TRBV2 TGTGCCAGCAGTGAAGGGACAGGGAAAAACTATGGCTACACCTTC CASSEGTGKNYGYTF
. . TRBJ1-2 TRBV10-3 TGTGCCATCAGTGGAGAAAGGCAGGGGTTAAGCTACACCTTC CAISGERQGLSYTF
. once TRBJ2-1 TRBV29-1 TGCAGCGTTGTGTCACTTTACAATGAGCAGTTCTTC CSVVSLYNEQFF
. few TRBJ1-5 TRBV2 TGTGCCAGCAGTGAGACAGGAAATCAGCCCCAGCATTTT CASSETGNQPQHF
. few TRBJ2-6 TRBV30 TGTGCCTGGAGTAGGGGTTCTGGGGCCAACGTCCTGACTTTC CAWSRGSGANVLTF
TRBD1 . TRBJ1-1 TRBV5-1 TGCGCCAGCAGATGGGGGACAGGGGGAGGAGGATCTGAAGCTTTCTTT CASRWGTGGGGSEAFF